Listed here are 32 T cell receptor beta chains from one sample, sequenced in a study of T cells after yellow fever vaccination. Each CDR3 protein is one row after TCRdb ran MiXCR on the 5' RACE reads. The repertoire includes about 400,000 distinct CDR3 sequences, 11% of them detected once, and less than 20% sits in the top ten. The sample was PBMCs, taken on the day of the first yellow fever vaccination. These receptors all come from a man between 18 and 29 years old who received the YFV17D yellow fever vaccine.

The CDR3 DNA sequence: TGTGCCAGCAGCCCCCTAGGGGACGCAAGCAATGAGCAGTTCTTC. Encoded protein: CASSPLGDASNEQFF. This chain joins TRBV9 and TRBJ2-1; D is tentatively TRBD1 or TRBD2 (5 bases each). This CDR3 comprises 15 residues. V shed 4 bases and J shed 6 bases, with 17 bases lying between them. CDR1 and CDR2 (germline): SGDLS, YYNGEE. Looking up the rest from reference TRBV9 and TRBJ2-1 gives the full variable domain: DSGVTQTPKHLITATGQRVTLRCSPRSGDLSVYWYQQSLDQGLQFLIQYYNGEERAKGNILERFSAQQFPDLHSELNLSSLELGDSALYFCASSPLGDASNEQFFGPGTRLTVL.

The CDR3 reads CSVDRGMNTEAFF. CDR3 nucleotide sequence: TGCAGCGTCGACAGGGGAATGAACACTGAAGCTTTCTTT. The V and J genes are TRBV29-1 and TRBJ1-1; 8 bases are a match to TRBD1. V lost 6 bases, J lost 0 bases, and 3 bases stayed unmatched. The V gene's germline CDR1 is SQVTM and CDR2 ANQGSEA. The CDR3 contains 13 residues.

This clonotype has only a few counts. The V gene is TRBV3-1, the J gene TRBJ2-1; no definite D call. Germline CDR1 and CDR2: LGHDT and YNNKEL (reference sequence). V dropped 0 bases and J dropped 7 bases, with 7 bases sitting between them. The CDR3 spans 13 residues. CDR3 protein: CASSQESRNEQFF. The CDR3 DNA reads TGTGCCAGCAGCCAAGAAAGCCGTAATGAGCAGTTCTTC.

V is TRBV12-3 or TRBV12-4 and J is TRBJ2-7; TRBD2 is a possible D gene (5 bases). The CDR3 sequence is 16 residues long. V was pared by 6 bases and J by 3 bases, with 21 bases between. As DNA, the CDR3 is TGTGCCAGCAGGAGGGAAGGTAGCGAGCCCCTCTACGAGCAGTACTTC. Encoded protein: CASRREGSEPLYEQYF.

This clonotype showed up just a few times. CDR3 amino acids: CASSPRVPNYGYTF. The DNA of the CDR3 is TGTGCCAGCAGCCCTCGGGTTCCTAACTATGGCTACACCTTC. The rearrangement joins TRBV11-2 to TRBJ1-2; unclear D gene. CDR3 length equals 14 residues. CDR1 is SGHAT, CDR2 FQNNGV, per germline. V gave up 5 bases and J gave up 0 bases, with 10 bases separating them. Full variable domain (rest looked up from reference TRBV11-2 and TRBJ1-2): EAGVAQSPRYKIIEKRQSVAFWCNPISGHATLYWYQQILGQGPKLLIQFQNNGVVDDSQLPKDRFSAERLKGVDSTLKIQPAKLEDSAVYLCASSPRVPNYGYTFGSGTRLTVV.

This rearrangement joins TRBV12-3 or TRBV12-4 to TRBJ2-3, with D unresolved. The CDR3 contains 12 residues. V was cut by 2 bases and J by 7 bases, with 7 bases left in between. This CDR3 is CASSLISNTQYF. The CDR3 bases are TGTGCCAGCAGTTTAATTTCCAATACGCAGTATTTT.

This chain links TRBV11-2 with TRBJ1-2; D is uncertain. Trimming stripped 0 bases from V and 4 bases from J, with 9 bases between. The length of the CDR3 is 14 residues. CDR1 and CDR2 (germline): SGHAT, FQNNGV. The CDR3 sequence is CASSLEGSGYGYTF. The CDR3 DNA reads TGTGCCAGCAGCTTAGAGGGAAGTGGCTATGGCTACACCTTC.

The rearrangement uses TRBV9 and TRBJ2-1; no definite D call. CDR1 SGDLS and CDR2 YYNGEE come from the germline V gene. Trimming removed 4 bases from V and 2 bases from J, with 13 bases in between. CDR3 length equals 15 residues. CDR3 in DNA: TGTGCCAGCAGCCAAAGCCCCGACACCTACAATGAGCAGTTCTTC. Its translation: CASSQSPDTYNEQFF.

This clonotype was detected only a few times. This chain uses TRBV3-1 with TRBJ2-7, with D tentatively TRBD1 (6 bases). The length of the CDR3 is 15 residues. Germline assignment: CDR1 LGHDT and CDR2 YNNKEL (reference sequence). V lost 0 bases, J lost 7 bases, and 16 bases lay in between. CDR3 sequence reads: CASSQDPGESREQYF. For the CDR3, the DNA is TGTGCCAGCAGCCAAGATCCAGGGGAGTCGCGGGAGCAGTACTTC.

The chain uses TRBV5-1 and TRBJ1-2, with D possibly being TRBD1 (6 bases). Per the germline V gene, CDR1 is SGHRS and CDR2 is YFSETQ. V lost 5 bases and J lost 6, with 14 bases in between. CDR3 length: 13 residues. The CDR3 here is CASSQGPADGYTF. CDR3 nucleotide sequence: TGCGCCAGCAGTCAGGGGCCGGCGGATGGCTACACCTTC.

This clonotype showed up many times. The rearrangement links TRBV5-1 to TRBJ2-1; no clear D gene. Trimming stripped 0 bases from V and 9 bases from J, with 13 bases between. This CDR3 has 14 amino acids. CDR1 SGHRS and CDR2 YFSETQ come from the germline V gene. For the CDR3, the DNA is TGCGCCAGCAGCTTGGTATCCAGGTCGGGTGAGCAGTTCTTC. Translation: CASSLVSRSGEQFF.

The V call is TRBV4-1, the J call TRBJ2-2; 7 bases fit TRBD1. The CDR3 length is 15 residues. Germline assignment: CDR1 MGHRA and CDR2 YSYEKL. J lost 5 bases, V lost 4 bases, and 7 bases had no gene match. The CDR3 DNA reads TGCGCCAGCAGCCTCGGGACAGTGGGGACCGGGGAGCTGTTTTTT. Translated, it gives CASSLGTVGTGELFF.

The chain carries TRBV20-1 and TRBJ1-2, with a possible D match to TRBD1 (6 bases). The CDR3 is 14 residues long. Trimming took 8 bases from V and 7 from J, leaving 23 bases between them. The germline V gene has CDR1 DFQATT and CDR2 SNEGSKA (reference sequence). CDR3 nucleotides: TGCAGTCCGATGCGGCGCACAGGGCAGATTGGCTACACCTTC. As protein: CSPMRRTGQIGYTF.

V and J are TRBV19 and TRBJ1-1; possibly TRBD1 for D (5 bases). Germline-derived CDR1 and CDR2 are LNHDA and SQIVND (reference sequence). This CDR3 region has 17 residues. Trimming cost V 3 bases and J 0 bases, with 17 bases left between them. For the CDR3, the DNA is TGTGCCAGTAGTATCCCCGGGGCCCTCTCTTTGAACACTGAAGCTTTCTTT. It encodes CASSIPGALSLNTEAFF.

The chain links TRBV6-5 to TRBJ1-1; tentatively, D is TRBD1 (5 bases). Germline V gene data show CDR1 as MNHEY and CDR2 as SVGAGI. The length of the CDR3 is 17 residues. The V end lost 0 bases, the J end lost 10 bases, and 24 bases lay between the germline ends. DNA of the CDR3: TGTGCCAGCAGTTACTCGAGTCCGGGACGGGGGGACCGCGGAGCTTTCTTT. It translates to CASSYSSPGRGDRGAFF.

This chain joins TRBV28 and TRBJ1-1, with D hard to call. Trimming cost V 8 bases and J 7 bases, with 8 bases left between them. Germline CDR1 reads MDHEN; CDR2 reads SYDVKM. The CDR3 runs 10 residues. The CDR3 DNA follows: TGTGCCAGCCTCTCGGGTGAAGCTTTCTTT. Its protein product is CASLSGEAFF.

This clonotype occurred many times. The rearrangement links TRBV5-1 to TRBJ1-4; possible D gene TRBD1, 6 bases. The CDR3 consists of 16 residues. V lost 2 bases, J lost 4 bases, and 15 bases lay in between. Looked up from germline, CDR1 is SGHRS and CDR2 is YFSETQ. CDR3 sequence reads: CASSFARTAFNEKLFF. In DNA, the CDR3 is TGCGCCAGCAGCTTTGCCCGGACAGCCTTTAATGAAAAACTGTTTTTT.

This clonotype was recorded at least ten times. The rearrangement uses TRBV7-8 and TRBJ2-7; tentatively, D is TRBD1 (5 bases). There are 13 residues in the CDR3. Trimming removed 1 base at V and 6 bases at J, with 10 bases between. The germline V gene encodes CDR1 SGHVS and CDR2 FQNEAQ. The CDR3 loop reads CASSLVLGAEQYF. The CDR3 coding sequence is TGTGCCAGCAGCTTAGTACTTGGGGCCGAGCAGTACTTC.

The CDR3 sequence: CASSLVENSPLHF. For the CDR3, the DNA is TGTGCCAGCAGCTTGGTGGAGAATTCACCCCTCCACTTT. This chain connects TRBV5-6 to TRBJ1-6, with D unresolved. The ends were cut back, 0 bases at V and 7 bases at J, with 5 bases in the middle. There are 13 residues in the CDR3. The germline CDR1 and CDR2 sequences are SGHDT and YYEEEE.

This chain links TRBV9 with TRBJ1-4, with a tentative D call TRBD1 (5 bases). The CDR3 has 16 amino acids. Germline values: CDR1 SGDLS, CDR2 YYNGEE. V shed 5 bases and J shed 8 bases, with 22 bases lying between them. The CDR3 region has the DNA TGTGCCAGCAGTTTTGGGGCGACGGTGAGGGGCGAAAAACTGTTTTTT. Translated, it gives CASSFGATVRGEKLFF.

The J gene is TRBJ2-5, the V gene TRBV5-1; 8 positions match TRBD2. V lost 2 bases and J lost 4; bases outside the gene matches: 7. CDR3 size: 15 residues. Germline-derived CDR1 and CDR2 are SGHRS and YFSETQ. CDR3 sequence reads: CASSFTQAGGETQYF. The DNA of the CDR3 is TGCGCCAGCAGCTTTACCCAGGCGGGAGGAGAGACCCAGTACTTC.

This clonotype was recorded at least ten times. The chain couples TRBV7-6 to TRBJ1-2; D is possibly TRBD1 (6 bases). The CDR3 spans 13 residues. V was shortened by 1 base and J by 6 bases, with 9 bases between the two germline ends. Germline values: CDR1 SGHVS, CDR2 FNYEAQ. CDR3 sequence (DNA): TGTGCCAGCAGCTTAGTACAGGGAGATGGCTACACCTTC. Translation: CASSLVQGDGYTF.

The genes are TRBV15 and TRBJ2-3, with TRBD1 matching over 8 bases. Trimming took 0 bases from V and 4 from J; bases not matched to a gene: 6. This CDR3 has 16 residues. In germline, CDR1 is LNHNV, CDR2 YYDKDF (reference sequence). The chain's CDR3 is CATSREGQGSADTQYF. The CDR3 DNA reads TGTGCCACCAGCAGAGAAGGACAGGGCTCAGCAGATACGCAGTATTTT.

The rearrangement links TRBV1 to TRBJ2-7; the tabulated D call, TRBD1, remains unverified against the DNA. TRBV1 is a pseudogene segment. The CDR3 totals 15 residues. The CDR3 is CASSEERRGPDEQYV. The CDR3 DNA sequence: TGTGCCAGCAGTGAAGAGAGAAGGGGTCCAGACGAGCAGTACGTC.

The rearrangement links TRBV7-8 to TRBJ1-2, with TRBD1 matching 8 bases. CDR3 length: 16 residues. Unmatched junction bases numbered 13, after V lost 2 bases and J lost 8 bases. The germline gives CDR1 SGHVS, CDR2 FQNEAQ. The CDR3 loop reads CASSLKSGQAKGGYTF. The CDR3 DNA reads TGTGCCAGCAGCTTAAAGTCGGGACAGGCAAAAGGAGGCTACACCTTC.

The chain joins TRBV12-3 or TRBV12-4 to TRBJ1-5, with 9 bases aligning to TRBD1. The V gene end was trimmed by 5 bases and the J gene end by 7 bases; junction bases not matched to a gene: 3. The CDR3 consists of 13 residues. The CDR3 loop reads CASSADRGQPQHF. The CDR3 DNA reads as TGTGCCAGCAGTGCGGACAGGGGCCAGCCCCAGCATTTT.

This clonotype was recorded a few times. As DNA, the CDR3 is TGTGCCAGCAGCACAAACCGGAGGGGGAATTCACCCCTCCACTTT. Protein: CASSTNRRGNSPLHF. The chain links TRBV5-6 to TRBJ1-6; D possibly corresponds to TRBD1 (6 bases). The CDR3 length is 15 residues. Germline-derived CDR1 and CDR2 are SGHDT and YYEEEE. Trimming pared 4 bases from V and 7 bases from J, leaving 15 bases between.

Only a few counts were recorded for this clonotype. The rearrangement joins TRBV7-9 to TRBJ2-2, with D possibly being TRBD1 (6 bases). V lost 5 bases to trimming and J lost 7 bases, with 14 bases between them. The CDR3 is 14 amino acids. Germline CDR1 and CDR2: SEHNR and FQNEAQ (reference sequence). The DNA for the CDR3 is TGTGCCAGCAGCCATGGACAGAAGGGCGGGGAGCTGTTTTTT. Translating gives CASSHGQKGGELFF. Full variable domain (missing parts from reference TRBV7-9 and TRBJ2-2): DTGVSQNPRHKITKRGQNVTFRCDPISEHNRLYWYRQTLGQGPEFLTYFQNEAQLEKSRLLSDRFSAERPKGSFSTLEIQRTEQGDSAMYLCASSHGQKGGELFFGEGSRLTVL.

The CDR3 here is CASSFGGSGTHTGELFF. The CDR3 coding sequence is TGTGCCAGCAGTTTTGGGGGTAGCGGGACGCACACCGGGGAGCTGTTTTTT. The chain couples TRBV28 to TRBJ2-2, with 8 bases identical to TRBD2. Trimming at V came to 3 bases and at J to 3 bases, leaving 9 bases not matched to a gene. CDR1 is MDHEN, CDR2 SYDVKM, per germline. This CDR3 has 17 residues.

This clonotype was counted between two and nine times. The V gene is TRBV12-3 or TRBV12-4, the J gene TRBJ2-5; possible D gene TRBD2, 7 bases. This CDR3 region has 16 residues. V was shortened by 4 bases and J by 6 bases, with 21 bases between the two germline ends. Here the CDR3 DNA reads TGTGCCAGCAGTTCCCCGAGAGGGGGGGCGGCACAGACCCAGTACTTC. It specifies CASSSPRGGAAQTQYF.

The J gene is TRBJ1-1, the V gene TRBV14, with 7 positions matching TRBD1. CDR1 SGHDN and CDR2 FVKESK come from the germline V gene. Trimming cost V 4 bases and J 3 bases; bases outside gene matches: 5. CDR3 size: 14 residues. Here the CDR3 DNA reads TGTGCCAGCAGCCCACAGGGGAAGGACACTGAAGCTTTCTTT. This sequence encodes CASSPQGKDTEAFF.

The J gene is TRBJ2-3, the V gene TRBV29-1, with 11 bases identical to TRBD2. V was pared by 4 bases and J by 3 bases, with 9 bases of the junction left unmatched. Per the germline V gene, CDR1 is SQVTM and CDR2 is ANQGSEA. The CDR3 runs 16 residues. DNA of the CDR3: TGCAGCGTTGTTCCACTAGCGGGGGTATCGACAGATACGCAGTATTTT. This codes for CSVVPLAGVSTDTQYF.